This T cell receptor (beta chain) derives from a study of CD8 T cells in ankylosing spondylitis. TCRdb independently ran MiXCR on the 5' RACE reads; one entry per CDR3 protein. Among about 450,000 distinct CDR3 sequences, about 24% were seen once, and the ten largest hold roughly 0.8%. Overall study findings and caveats: Characteristic of ankylosing spondylitis blood, it appeared, was a TCR beta motif comprising eight highly homologous variants.

The CDR3 loop spans 14 amino acids. Germline V CDR1 and CDR2: DFQATT, SNEGSKA (reference sequence). The trim removed 3 bases at V and 4 bases at J, leaving 5 bases unmatched. This clonotype was seen a few times. The antigen remains unidentified. The TCR sequence derives from a male donor with ankylosing spondylitis. The sample consisted of blood, either unsorted or a sorted T cell fraction (not recorded which). The chain couples TRBV20-1 to TRBJ2-1, with 8 bases fitting TRBD1. In nucleotides, the CDR3 is TGCAGTGCTAGCGCAGGGGGCGCTTACAATGAGCAGTTCTTC. It is translated as CSASAGGAYNEQFF.